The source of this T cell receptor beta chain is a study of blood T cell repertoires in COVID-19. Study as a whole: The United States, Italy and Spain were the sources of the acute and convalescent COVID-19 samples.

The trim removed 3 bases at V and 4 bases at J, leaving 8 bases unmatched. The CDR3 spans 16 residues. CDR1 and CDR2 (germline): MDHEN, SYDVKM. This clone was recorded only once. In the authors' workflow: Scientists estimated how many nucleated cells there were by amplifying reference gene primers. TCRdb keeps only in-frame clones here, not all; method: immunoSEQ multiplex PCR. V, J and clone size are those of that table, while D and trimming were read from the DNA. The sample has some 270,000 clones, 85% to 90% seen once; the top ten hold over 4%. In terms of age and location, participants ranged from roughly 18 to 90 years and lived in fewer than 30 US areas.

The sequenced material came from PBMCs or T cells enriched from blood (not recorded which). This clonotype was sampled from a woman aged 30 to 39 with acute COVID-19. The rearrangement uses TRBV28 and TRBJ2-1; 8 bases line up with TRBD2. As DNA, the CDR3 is TGTGCCAGCAGTTTTTCGAGTAGCGGGAAATACAATGAGCAGTTCTTC. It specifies CASSFSSSGKYNEQFF.